This TCR beta chain was retrieved from a study of radiotherapy plus CTLA-4 blockade in lung cancer. General study findings and limits: Reports state that early shifts in blood T cell clones, with interferon-beta, best predicted response. Radiotherapy plus ipilimumab was followed by expansion in blood of tumor-derived TCR clones.

Focal radiation plus CTLA-4 blockade with ipilimumab was administered to patients who had chemo-refractory metastatic non-small-cell lung cancer. A note on this clone: No antigen is known for it.

The assay was immunoSEQ multiplex PCR, and TCRdb's table has in-frame clones only and misses some. In the table there are 35,000 to 50,000 clones, about 70% of which are singletons. Germline V gives CDR1 SGDLS, CDR2 YYNGEE. The V gene lost 0 bases and the J gene lost 5 bases, with 12 bases spanning the gap. The CDR3 extends over 15 amino acids. The input for sequencing was peripheral blood, taken from a patient treated with radiotherapy plus ipilimumab. This chain connects TRBV9 to TRBJ1-5; perhaps TRBD1 as D (6 bases). The TCR was taken from a human donor with non-small cell lung cancer who had a partial response to radiotherapy plus ipilimumab. The CDR3 DNA sequence: TGTGCCAGCAGCGTAGCCGGGACACCTGATCAGCCCCAGCATTTT. Its protein is CASSVAGTPDQPQHF.